A selection of T cell receptor beta chains follows, all from one sample in a study of cytomegalovirus exposure and HLA in healthy donors. Clones were sequenced by immunoSEQ multiplex PCR, and TCRdb holds only the in-frame ones, with some missing. Among about 150,000 clones listed, 75% to 85% were seen once. The sequenced material came from PBMCs. The receptor set was obtained from a man aged 50 to 59 in good health and CMV-seropositive. CDR3s include the opening cysteine and the closing phenylalanine or tryptophan.

TRBV7-9,CSSIAGGLETQYF
TRBV7-8,CASSLSAPPQRTDTQYF
TRBV6-1,CASSEGIANYGYTF
TRBV4-2,CASSQRQGLAGGRETQYF
TRBV5-1,CASSLTTEYNEQFF
TRBV21-1,CASSKSGTSYYNEQFF
TRBV6-5,CASSTPGTGVYEQYF
TRBV19,CASSMVAGGFNTEAFF
TRBV27,CASSFGSPGEQYF
TRBV2,CASSEIAGEQFF
TRBV5-1,CASSLTQGWNTEAFF
TRBV29-1,CSVEDPEYRSEQFF
TRBV28,CASSAGGSTEAFF
TRBV23-1,CASSMGQDHSGNTIYF
TRBV10-3,CAISEQLLNSPLHF
TRBV4-1,CASSQERQALYEQYF
TRBV5-1,CASSLGTGENEAFF
TRBV10-1,CASSEASGQYNEQFF
TRBV18,CASSPSWTGVANEQFF
TRBV19,CASSIGAGLDSPLHF
TRBV5-4,CASSWGLSGNTIYF
TRBV7-2,CASIKFYRGVSNQPQHF
TRBV4-2,CASSQDRMEREGLTDTQYF
TRBV2,CASSESDQPQHF
TRBV6-1,CASSEQGTYEQYF
TRBV18,CASSPLGQLRGNNSPLHF
TRBV10-1,CASSAGLADEQFF
TRBV28,CASSLYQPGGGDDEKLFF
TRBV19,CASSLRDSYSNQPQHF
TRBV7-6,CASSQTGTGNEQFF
TRBV5-6,CATSIRTSGQETQYF
TRBV7-9,CSAAGRRAYEQYF
TRBV6-5,CASSRQLNTDTQYF
TRBV7-9,CASSQASVWYGYTF
TRBV5-4,CASSLGTTYEQYF
TRBV4-2,CASSVPSGINEQFF
TRBV2,CASSDWDRGGHEQYF
TRBV28,CASTLVHRGVEQFF
TRBV10-1,CASSDTSGGTDTQYF
TRBV6-5,CASRPTETSYEQYF
TRBV5-6,CASSRDRGAYEQFF
TRBV5-4,CASSRYSTDTQYF
TRBV27,CASTPFAGASYQETQYF
TRBV19,CASSIRPPGGPQHF
TRBV5-1,CASSLASGTYEQYF
TRBV5-1,CASSSGSTGEKLFF
TRBV5-1,CASSFQSGHLGNIQYF
TRBV6-4,CARTTSGRPAYEQYF
TRBV6-1,CASRSTGVEETQYF